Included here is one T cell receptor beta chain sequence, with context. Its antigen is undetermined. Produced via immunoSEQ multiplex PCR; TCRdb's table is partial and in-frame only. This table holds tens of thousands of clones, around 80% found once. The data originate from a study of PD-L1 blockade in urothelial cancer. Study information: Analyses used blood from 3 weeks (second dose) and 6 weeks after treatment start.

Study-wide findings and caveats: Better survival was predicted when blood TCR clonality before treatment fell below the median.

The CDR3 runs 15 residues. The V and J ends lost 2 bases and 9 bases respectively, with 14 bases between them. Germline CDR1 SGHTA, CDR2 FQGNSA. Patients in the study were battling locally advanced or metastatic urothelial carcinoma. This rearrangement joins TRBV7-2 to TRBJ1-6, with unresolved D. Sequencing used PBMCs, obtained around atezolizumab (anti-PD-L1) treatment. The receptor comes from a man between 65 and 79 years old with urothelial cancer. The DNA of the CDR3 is TGTGCCAGCAGCTTAACCGGGTCCATAGGTTCACCCCTCCACTTT. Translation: CASSLTGSIGSPLHF.